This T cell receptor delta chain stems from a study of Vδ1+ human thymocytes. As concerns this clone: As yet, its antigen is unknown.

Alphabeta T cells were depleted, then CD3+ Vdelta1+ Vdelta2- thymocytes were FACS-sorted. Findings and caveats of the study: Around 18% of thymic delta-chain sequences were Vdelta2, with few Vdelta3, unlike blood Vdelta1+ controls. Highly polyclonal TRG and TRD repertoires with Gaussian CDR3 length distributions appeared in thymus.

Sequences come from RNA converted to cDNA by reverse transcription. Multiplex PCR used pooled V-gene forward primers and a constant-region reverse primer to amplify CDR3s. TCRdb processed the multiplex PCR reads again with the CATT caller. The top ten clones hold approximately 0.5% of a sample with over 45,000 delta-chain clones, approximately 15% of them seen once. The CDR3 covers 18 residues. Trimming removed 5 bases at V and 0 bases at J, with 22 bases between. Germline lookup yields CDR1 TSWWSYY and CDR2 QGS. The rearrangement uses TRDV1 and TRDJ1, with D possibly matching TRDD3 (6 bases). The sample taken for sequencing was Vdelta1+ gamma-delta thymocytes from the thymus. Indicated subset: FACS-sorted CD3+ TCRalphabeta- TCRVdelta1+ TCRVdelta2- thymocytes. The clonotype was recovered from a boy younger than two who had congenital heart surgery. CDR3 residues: CALGTRGTRGIYTDKLIF. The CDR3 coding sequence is TGTGCTCTTGGGACCCGGGGGACCCGCGGGATATACACCGATAAACTCATCTTT.